The text below deals with one T cell receptor (beta chain). This CDR3 is 14 amino acids long. The germline CDR1 and CDR2 sequences are KGHSY and FQNENV. V was shortened by 8 bases and J by 6 bases, with 17 bases between the two germline ends. The data originate from a study of blood T cell repertoires in COVID-19. TCRdb's copy holds only in-frame clones and misses some; the assay was immunoSEQ multiplex PCR. This table holds about 130,000 clones, 75% to 90% found once. The sequenced sample consisted of PBMCs or T cells enriched from blood (not recorded which). The chain employs TRBV16 and TRBJ2-1; no firm D call. This clonotype was sampled from a man aged 25 to 45 who had recovered from COVID-19. The CDR3 loop is CASSSDAAGNEQFF. In DNA, the CDR3 is TGTGCCAGCTCATCTGACGCGGCCGGCAATGAGCAGTTCTTC.